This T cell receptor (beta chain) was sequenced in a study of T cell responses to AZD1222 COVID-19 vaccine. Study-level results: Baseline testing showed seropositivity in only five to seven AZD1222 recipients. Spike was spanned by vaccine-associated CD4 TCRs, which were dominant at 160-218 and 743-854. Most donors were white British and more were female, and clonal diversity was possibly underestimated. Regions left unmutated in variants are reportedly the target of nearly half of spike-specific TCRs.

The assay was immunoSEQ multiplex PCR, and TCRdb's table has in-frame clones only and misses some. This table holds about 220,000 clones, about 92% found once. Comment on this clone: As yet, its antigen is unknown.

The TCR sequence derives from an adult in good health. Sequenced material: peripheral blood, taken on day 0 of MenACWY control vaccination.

The CDR3 loop reads CAWSRSSNQPQHF. DNA for the CDR3: TGTGCCTGGAGTAGGAGTAGCAATCAGCCCCAGCATTTT. The rearrangement joins TRBV30 to TRBJ1-5, with no clear D. This CDR3 comprises 13 residues. V lost 2 bases and J lost 0, with 5 bases in between. Per the germline V gene, CDR1 is GTSNPN and CDR2 is SVGIG (reference sequence).